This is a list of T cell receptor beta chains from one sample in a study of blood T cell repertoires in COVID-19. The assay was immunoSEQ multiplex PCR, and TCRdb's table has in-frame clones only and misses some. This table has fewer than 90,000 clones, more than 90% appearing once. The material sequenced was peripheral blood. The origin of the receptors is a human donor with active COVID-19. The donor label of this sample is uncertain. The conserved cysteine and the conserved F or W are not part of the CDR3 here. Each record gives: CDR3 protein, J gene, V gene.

ATSEIGNTEAF TRBJ1-1 TRBV27
ASSLRGSSYNEQF TRBJ2-1 TRBV5-6
ASSHPDRDDEQY TRBJ2-7 TRBV5-1
ASALQGAITYEQY TRBJ2-7 TRBV18
ASSSRDRVRHNEQF TRBJ2-1 TRBV7-2
ASSLRPWTGNNQPQH TRBJ1-5 TRBV7-9
ASEIGQGANAGKLF TRBJ1-4 TRBV19
ASSYGSGGQPQH TRBJ1-5 TRBV6-5
ASSLLNTEAF TRBJ1-1 TRBV7-2
ASSQDRGPQETQY TRBJ2-5 TRBV3-1/TRBV3-2
ASSARQTSYNEQF TRBJ2-1 TRBV9
ASRGTSGSSKYFSYEQY TRBJ2-7 TRBV28
ATNSGSGTGELF TRBJ2-2 TRBV24-1
ASSPGGSTQY TRBJ2-3 TRBV7-2
ASRPATGDAGELF TRBJ2-2 TRBV7-7
ASSQGAAGYNEQF TRBJ2-1 TRBV16
ASSPQASQPQH TRBJ1-5 TRBV28
ASSGQGEAF TRBJ1-1 TRBV7-9
AISESEGTGELF TRBJ2-2 TRBV10-3
ASSWVAGGPTDTQY TRBJ2-3 TRBV5-1
ASSAGLLSTDTQY TRBJ2-3 TRBV10-1
ASKGYGSYEQF TRBJ2-1 TRBV2
ASSLPGLAGVTPEQY TRBJ2-7 TRBV11-2
ASSKLTGRSYEQY TRBJ2-7 TRBV7-2
ASSPTGLAAPYEQY TRBJ2-7 TRBV11-2
ASSFLGQNTEAF TRBJ1-1 TRBV27
ASSRLAGGRETQY TRBJ2-5 TRBV6-5
AISESYGTGVRSSYEQY TRBJ2-7 TRBV10-3
ASSDGGGNGGANVLT TRBJ2-6 TRBV10-1
ASGREAEQY TRBJ2-7 TRBV19
ASSQDFSDSYEQY TRBJ2-7 TRBV3-1/TRBV3-2
ASRSPSGGGADEQF TRBJ2-1 TRBV2
ASSIRSIGGGQQETQY TRBJ2-5 TRBV19
SGGSEKLF TRBJ1-4 TRBV20-1
ASSQVQLAGVGEQF TRBJ2-1 TRBV14
ASSSDRNTEAF TRBJ1-1 TRBV7-9
ASGRGDTDTQY TRBJ2-3 TRBV7-9